This TCR beta chain was identified in a study of CD8 T cells in Susac syndrome. The CDR3 is made up of 15 amino acids. Germline V gene lookup returns CDR1 SEHNR and CDR2 FQNEAQ (reference sequence). Losses at the gene ends were 2 bases for V and 0 bases for J; bases not matched to a gene: 0. TCR beta was sequenced from blood CD8+ and CD4+ T cells. The patients serving as multiple sclerosis controls were treatment-naive. They had stable or active relapsing-remitting disease and fulfilled revised McDonald criteria. TEMRA cells were FACS-enriched, unlike CD8+ and CD4+ T cells, which were negatively isolated. Reverse transcription of about 0.5 to 1 ug RNA used random hexamers. The amplification used immunoSEQ multiplex PCR on TCR beta CDR3; it spanned 54 Vbeta and 13 Jbeta. Via MiXCR, TCRdb re-called the immunoSEQ multiplex PCR reads, giving one row per CDR3 protein. The sample lists about 210,000 distinct CDR3 sequences; approximately 95% were seen once.

The TCR comes from a human donor with multiple sclerosis. Sequencing was performed on CD4+ T cells from PBMCs. This rearrangement joins TRBV7-9 to TRBJ1-4; 7 bases are a match to TRBD1. The CDR3 is CASSLTGATNEKLFF. Written as DNA, the CDR3 is TGTGCCAGCAGCTTAACAGGGGCAACTAATGAAAAACTGTTTTTT.